These T cell receptor beta chains were read from a single sample in a study of T cell responses to AZD1222 COVID-19 vaccine. The repertoire was sequenced with immunoSEQ multiplex PCR; TCRdb's copy has only in-frame clones and lacks some. The sample holds 150,000 or so clones; 80% to 95% are singletons and the top ten take 2.3%. The material sequenced was peripheral blood, taken on day 0 of AZD1222 vaccination. The receptors originated from an adult in good health. CDR3s include the opening cysteine and the closing phenylalanine or tryptophan. D genes are given only for firm matches. Clone size is shown for a subset of rows, as once, few, many or a class of expanded clone.

V	size	J	D	CDR3	DNA
TRBV27	-	TRBJ2-7	TRBD1	CASSFLSPGQSPYGQYF	TGTGCCAGCAGTTTCCTCAGCCCGGGACAGAGTCCCTACGGGCAGTACTTC
TRBV7-9	-	TRBJ2-3	TRBD2	CASSPGLAGGPLTQYF	TGTGCCAGCAGTCCGGGACTAGCGGGGGGGCCCCTTACGCAGTATTTT
TRBV4-1	few	TRBJ2-3	-	CASSQDGQKETDTQYF	TGCGCCAGCAGCCAAGATGGACAGAAGGAGACAGATACGCAGTATTTT
TRBV18	once	TRBJ1-1	TRBD1	CASSHRTGRAEAFF	TGTGCCAGCTCCCACCGGACAGGAAGGGCTGAAGCTTTCTTT
TRBV28	-	TRBJ1-6	-	CASSLFGGRNSPLHF	TGTGCCAGCAGTTTATTCGGGGGACGTAATTCACCCCTCCACTTT
TRBV29-1	once	TRBJ1-2	TRBD1	CSVGDRDGYGYTF	TGCAGCGTTGGGGACAGGGACGGCTATGGCTACACCTTC
TRBV2	-	TRBJ2-2	-	CASSVGDSNTGELFF	TGTGCCAGCAGTGTAGGGGACTCGAACACCGGGGAGCTGTTTTTT
TRBV13	-	TRBJ2-7	-	CASSLGQGYEQYF	TGTGCCAGCAGCTTAGGACAGGGTTACGAGCAGTACTTC
TRBV9	-	TRBJ2-5	-	CASSVDGYRETQYF	TGTGCCAGCAGCGTAGATGGGTATAGGGAGACCCAGTACTTC
TRBV7-9	-	TRBJ1-5	-	CASSTTGLGNQPQHF	TGTGCCAGCAGCACCACAGGGTTGGGGAATCAGCCCCAGCATTTT
TRBV7-2	-	TRBJ2-2	-	CASILIQTGELFF	TGTGCCAGCATCCTCATCCAGACCGGGGAGCTGTTTTTT
TRBV7-8	-	TRBJ2-5	-	CASSLARDGETQYF	TGTGCCAGCAGCTTAGCGCGCGACGGAGAGACCCAGTACTTC
TRBV6-2/TRBV6-3	-	TRBJ2-3	TRBD2	CASSYSASGRTSTDTQYF	TGTGCCAGCAGTTACTCCGCTAGCGGGAGGACTAGCACAGATACGCAGTATTTT
TRBV7-2	-	TRBJ1-3	-	CASSLGGKSTSGNTIYF	TGTGCCAGCAGCTTAGGGGGCAAGAGTACCTCTGGAAACACCATATATTTT
TRBV9	-	TRBJ2-2	TRBD2	CASSVGGLAGSPGELFF	TGTGCCAGCAGCGTAGGGGGACTAGCGGGATCCCCCGGGGAGCTGTTTTTT
TRBV7-3	-	TRBJ1-1	TRBD1	CASSSLGQGSTEAFF	TGTGCCAGCAGCTCACTCGGACAGGGGTCCACTGAAGCTTTCTTT
TRBV28	-	TRBJ1-2	-	CASSLFQGASGYGYTF	TGTGCCAGCAGTTTATTTCAGGGAGCGAGCGGCTATGGCTACACCTTC
TRBV7-9	-	TRBJ1-1	-	CASSQRQLNTEAFF	TGTGCCAGCAGCCAAAGACAGTTGAACACTGAAGCTTTCTTT
TRBV2	-	TRBJ2-1	-	CASNSGFSELLIYEQFF	TGTGCCAGCAACTCGGGGTTTTCGGAGCTTCTGATCTATGAGCAGTTCTTC
TRBV28	-	TRBJ1-5	-	CATIEPGDQPQHF	TGTGCCACCATCGAGCCGGGAGATCAGCCCCAGCATTTT
TRBV7-2	-	TRBJ2-1	-	CASSKMGADNEQFF	TGTGCCAGCAGCAAGATGGGGGCCGACAATGAGCAGTTCTTC
TRBV9	-	TRBJ2-7	-	CASSATTHYEQYF	TGTGCCAGCAGCGCGACTACCCACTACGAGCAGTACTTC
TRBV29-1	-	TRBJ1-3	-	CSVLGSSGNTIYF	TGCAGCGTTCTGGGTAGCTCTGGAAACACCATATATTTT
TRBV6-5	-	TRBJ2-7	TRBD2	CASRGLAGAGEQYF	TGTGCCAGCAGGGGACTAGCGGGGGCAGGCGAGCAGTACTTC
TRBV5-4	-	TRBJ2-4	-	CASSFKGPTENIQYF	TGTGCCAGCAGCTTTAAGGGACCAACGGAAAACATTCAGTACTTC
TRBV27	-	TRBJ1-1	TRBD1	CASSRTGNTEAFF	TGTGCCAGCAGTCGGACAGGGAACACTGAAGCTTTCTTT
TRBV18	-	TRBJ2-7	TRBD1	CASSPGQGHEQYF	TGTGCCAGCTCTCCGGGACAGGGACACGAGCAGTACTTC
TRBV6-6	-	TRBJ1-2	-	CASSSIGGNYGYTF	TGTGCCAGCAGTTCTATTGGCGGAAACTATGGCTACACCTTC
TRBV27	-	TRBJ1-2	-	CASRPGGYYGYTF	TGTGCCAGCCGACCGGGGGGATACTATGGCTACACCTTC
TRBV30	-	TRBJ2-7	-	CAWSVNYEQYF	TGTGCCTGGAGTGTAAACTACGAGCAGTACTTC
TRBV27	-	TRBJ1-4	-	CASSSNGGREKLFF	TGTGCCAGCAGTTCTAATGGGGGACGGGAAAAACTGTTTTTT
TRBV2	-	TRBJ2-7	-	CASSEHPQGEAEQYF	TGTGCCAGCAGTGAACACCCCCAGGGGGAGGCCGAGCAGTACTTC
TRBV28	-	TRBJ1-3	-	CASSAPGPSSNTIYF	TGTGCCAGCAGTGCTCCGGGACCCTCCTCAAACACCATATATTTT
TRBV21-1	-	TRBJ1-2	-	CASRDGPLRNYYGYTF	TGTGCCAGCAGGGACGGACCCCTACGGAATTACTATGGCTACACCTTC
TRBV19	-	TRBJ1-2	-	CASTIPGRPFYGYTF	TGTGCCAGCACTATTCCGGGACGACCTTTCTATGGCTACACCTTC
TRBV30	once	TRBJ2-7	TRBD2	CAWTPGLAGSRGGYEQYF	TGTGCCTGGACCCCGGGGCTAGCGGGATCCCGCGGTGGGTACGAGCAGTACTTC
TRBV3-1/TRBV3-2	-	TRBJ1-6	-	CASSQTSYNSPLHF	TGTGCCAGCAGCCAGACATCATATAATTCACCCCTCCACTTT
TRBV5-4	-	TRBJ2-4	-	CASSLILSGNIQYF	TGTGCCAGCAGCTTGATTCTTAGCGGAAACATTCAGTACTTC
TRBV10-1	-	TRBJ1-1	-	CASSSRESTEAFF	TGCGCCAGCAGTAGCCGGGAGTCCACTGAAGCTTTCTTT
TRBV10-2	-	TRBJ1-1	-	CASTLNTEAFF	TGCGCCAGCACCCTGAACACTGAAGCTTTCTTT
TRBV14	-	TRBJ1-4	-	CASSRAGWGEKLFF	TGTGCCAGCAGCAGGGCAGGGTGGGGGGAAAAACTGTTTTTT
TRBV7-9	once	TRBJ2-2	-	CASSLALWENTGELFF	TGTGCCAGCAGCTTAGCGCTTTGGGAGAACACCGGGGAGCTGTTTTTT
TRBV27	-	TRBJ2-5	-	CASSPPGETQYF	TGTGCCAGCAGTCCCCCCGGGGAGACCCAGTACTTC
TRBV29-1	-	TRBJ2-4	-	CSVDGLGQNIQYF	TGCAGCGTTGACGGCTTGGGCCAAAACATTCAGTACTTC
TRBV18	-	TRBJ2-1	-	CASSPPRSSAGHEQFF	TGTGCCAGCTCACCACCGAGAAGCAGCGCGGGGCATGAGCAGTTCTTC
TRBV11-2	few	TRBJ1-1	-	CASSLAATRGTEAFF	TGTGCCAGCAGCTTAGCAGCTACTAGGGGCACTGAAGCTTTCTTT
TRBV7-9	-	TRBJ2-6	-	CASSLTGLQGAGANVLTF	TGTGCCAGCAGCTTAACGGGACTGCAGGGGGCTGGGGCCAACGTCCTGACTTTC
TRBV6-5	-	TRBJ1-1	-	CASSSGRGGLGREAFF	TGTGCCAGCAGTTCTGGACGGGGAGGGCTAGGTAGGGAAGCTTTCTTT
TRBV6-2/TRBV6-3	-	TRBJ1-2	TRBD1	CASSLTTGRGGGYTF	TGTGCCAGCAGTTTGACGACAGGGCGAGGGGGAGGCTACACCTTC
TRBV11-3	-	TRBJ1-1	-	CASSPTPDTEAFF	TGTGCCAGCAGCCCCACCCCAGACACTGAAGCTTTCTTT
TRBV5-6	-	TRBJ2-3	-	CASSFGTSDTQYF	TGTGCCAGCAGCTTTGGTACTTCGGATACGCAGTATTTT
TRBV2	-	TRBJ1-5	TRBD1	CASTSSAGGYQPQHF	TGTGCCAGCACCTCCTCGGCAGGGGGTTACCAGCCCCAGCATTTT
TRBV27	-	TRBJ1-2	-	CASSSFGTEPIKGYTF	TGTGCCAGCAGTTCGTTCGGAACAGAACCTATCAAAGGCTACACCTTC